Listed below are T cell receptor beta chains from one sample, sequenced in a study of T cell responses to AZD1222 COVID-19 vaccine. Only in-frame clones appear in the TCRdb table, and some are missing; sequencing was by immunoSEQ multiplex PCR. The sample holds about 100,000 clones; 87% are singletons and the top ten take around 3.8%. Sample: peripheral blood, taken on day 0 of MenACWY control vaccination. The receptors shown here come from an adult in good health. CDR3s include the opening cysteine and the closing phenylalanine or tryptophan. The order of the fields is V gene, J gene, clone size, D gene, CDR3 DNA, CDR3 protein. D genes are given only for firm matches. Only some rows state a clone size, as once, few, many or a class for expanded clones.

TRBV6-1	TRBJ2-1	-	-	TGTGCCAGCAGTGAGGGTCGTAACCCCTACAATGAGCAGTTCTTC	CASSEGRNPYNEQFF
TRBV10-3	TRBJ2-3	-	-	TGTGCCATCAGGGGGGAGGGCACAGATACGCAGTATTTT	CAIRGEGTDTQYF
TRBV13	TRBJ2-7	-	-	TGTGCCAGCAGCCTCCGGGTGGAGGAAGAGCAGTACTTC	CASSLRVEEEQYF
TRBV7-9	TRBJ1-1	few	-	TGTGCCAGCAGCAACGGACAGCTTAATGAAGCTTTCTTT	CASSNGQLNEAFF
TRBV7-2	TRBJ2-5	-	-	TGTGCCAGCAGCTTAGCGCTAGCGGAGACCCAGTACTTC	CASSLALAETQYF
TRBV3-1/TRBV3-2	TRBJ1-2	few	-	TGTGCCAGCAGCCTTACCCAGGGGTCCGGAGTCTATGGCTACACCTTC	CASSLTQGSGVYGYTF
TRBV2	TRBJ2-7	-	-	TGTGCCAGCAGTGTAGGACCAAGAACCTACGAGCAGTACTTC	CASSVGPRTYEQYF
TRBV18	TRBJ1-2	-	-	TGTGCCAGCTCACCAACCCTGGAGCAATCCTATGGCTACACCTTC	CASSPTLEQSYGYTF
TRBV27	TRBJ1-1	-	-	TGTGCCAGCAGCCACTACTCGGACGCTGGAGAAGCTTTCTTT	CASSHYSDAGEAFF
TRBV2	TRBJ2-5	many	-	TGTGCCAGCAGTAGGGGGACAAAGCAAGAGACCCAGTACTTC	CASSRGTKQETQYF
TRBV15	TRBJ2-3	once	-	TGTGCCACCAGCCTCGGGCGGGGTACCCTCACAGATACGCAGTATTTT	CATSLGRGTLTDTQYF
TRBV10-3	TRBJ2-1	-	-	TGTGCCACCCGGGACCGACCGTATGAGCAGTTCTTC	CATRDRPYEQFF
TRBV7-9	TRBJ1-2	-	TRBD1	TGTGCCAGCAGCTTCCCAGGGGACAGGGTTGGGGACCAATATGGCTACACCTTC	CASSFPGDRVGDQYGYTF
TRBV5-1	TRBJ2-2	-	-	TGCGCCAGCAGCCAAGGGAGGAGCAGACCCACCGGGGAGCTGTTTTTT	CASSQGRSRPTGELFF
TRBV6-2/TRBV6-3	TRBJ2-5	-	-	TGTGCCAGCACCCCTATGCAGGGGACCCAGTACTTC	CASTPMQGTQYF
TRBV5-4	TRBJ2-2	-	-	TGTGCCAGCAGCTTGACGTACAGCACCGGGGAGCTGTTTTTT	CASSLTYSTGELFF
TRBV2	TRBJ2-2	-	TRBD2	TGTGCCAGAGCTTTCCCCGGGACTAGCAACACCGGGGAGCTGTTTTTT	CARAFPGTSNTGELFF
TRBV2	TRBJ1-2	-	-	TGTGCCAGCAGTGCGCTCAGGCAGGCCGCCTATGGCTACACCTTC	CASSALRQAAYGYTF
TRBV18	TRBJ1-1	-	-	TGTGCCAGCTCACCAGGTGCAGGGAACACTGAAGCTTTCTTT	CASSPGAGNTEAFF
TRBV5-1	TRBJ2-7	few	-	TGCGCCAGCAGCTTGGGGGACGGGACCTACGAGCAGTACTTC	CASSLGDGTYEQYF
TRBV30	TRBJ2-2	-	TRBD1	TGTGCCTGGACACAGGGGCTTAGGGACACCGGGGAGCTGTTTTTT	CAWTQGLRDTGELFF
TRBV11-2	TRBJ1-1	once	-	TGTGCCAGCAGACCTATAAGACGAGGTGGGCACACTGAAGCTTTCTTT	CASRPIRRGGHTEAFF
TRBV7-2	TRBJ2-7	-	-	TGTGCCAGCAGCCCGCGGGAATACTCCTACGAGCAGTACTTC	CASSPREYSYEQYF
TRBV20-1	TRBJ1-4	few	-	TGCAGTGCTAGTGGGGGCCTCATCAAGGGTGAAAAACTGTTTTTT	CSASGGLIKGEKLFF
TRBV5-4	TRBJ2-5	-	TRBD2	TGTGCCAGCACCCGGGGACCAGCGGGGGGGCTGGAAGAGACCCAGTACTTC	CASTRGPAGGLEETQYF
TRBV11-2	TRBJ1-1	-	-	TGTGCCAGCAGCTTAGGAGGGACCACTGAAGCTTTCTTT	CASSLGGTTEAFF
TRBV6-2/TRBV6-3	TRBJ1-1	once	-	TGTGCCAGCAGTTACTGGGGACGGGACACTGAAGCTTTCTTT	CASSYWGRDTEAFF
TRBV27	TRBJ2-7	-	TRBD1	TGTGCCAGCAGTTTGACAGGGCGCGAGCAGTACTTC	CASSLTGREQYF
TRBV7-9	TRBJ2-7	-	TRBD1	TGTGCCAGCAGCCCACATAATTTAGGGGGCGCATTCTACGAGCAGTACTTC	CASSPHNLGGAFYEQYF
TRBV14	TRBJ1-4	-	-	TGTGCCAGCAGCAGAGGGACCTCCGGGCGAGAAAAACTGTTTTTT	CASSRGTSGREKLFF
TRBV29-1	TRBJ2-7	-	-	TGCAGCGTTGAGTCAGCGGGCTACGAGCAGTACTTC	CSVESAGYEQYF
TRBV5-1	TRBJ2-5	-	-	TGCGCCAGCAGCTTAGTCGGGGGCCAAGAGACCCAGTACTTC	CASSLVGGQETQYF
TRBV4-1	TRBJ2-7	-	-	TGCGCCAGCAGCCAAGCCAGGGACCTAACCTACGAGCAGTACTTC	CASSQARDLTYEQYF
TRBV18	TRBJ2-7	-	-	TGTGCCAGCTCAGAATTAGCTACCCACGAGCAGTACTTC	CASSELATHEQYF
TRBV7-6	TRBJ2-5	few	-	TGTGCCAGCAGCTTAGCGGAGGGGGCGGAGACCCAGTACTTC	CASSLAEGAETQYF
TRBV5-1	TRBJ2-1	-	TRBD2	TGCGCCAGCAGCCTGACTAGCGGGTCTTACAATGAGCAGTTCTTC	CASSLTSGSYNEQFF
TRBV7-7	TRBJ2-5	-	-	TGTGCCAGCAGCTTACTGTACGGGGAAGAGACCCAGTACTTC	CASSLLYGEETQYF
TRBV5-4	TRBJ2-3	-	TRBD2	TGTGCCAGCAGCTTAGGGACTAGGGGCACAGATACGCAGTATTTT	CASSLGTRGTDTQYF
TRBV2	TRBJ2-3	-	TRBD2	TGTGCCAGCAGTGTTTGGCGGGGGGGGACAGATACGCAGTATTTT	CASSVWRGGTDTQYF
TRBV7-9	TRBJ1-4	-	TRBD1	TGTGCCAGCAGCCCCTGGGACAGGGTTAATGAAAAACTGTTTTTT	CASSPWDRVNEKLFF
TRBV6-2/TRBV6-3	TRBJ1-6	once	-	TGTGCCAGCAGTTACTCAACCAGTACCCCCCTCCACTTT	CASSYSTSTPLHF
TRBV10-3	TRBJ1-1	-	-	TGTGCCATCAGGGGGGACCTGGGGAACACTGAAGCTTTCTTT	CAIRGDLGNTEAFF
TRBV30	TRBJ2-2	-	-	TGTGCCTGGACCTACGGTGGGTCTACCGGGGAGCTGTTTTTT	CAWTYGGSTGELFF
TRBV2	TRBJ2-5	few	-	TGTGCCAGCAGTGAAGGGGTTGATGAGACCCAGTACTTC	CASSEGVDETQYF